A selection of T cell receptor beta chains follows, all from one sample in a study of cytomegalovirus exposure and HLA in healthy donors. Assay used: immunoSEQ multiplex PCR; TCRdb lists only in-frame clones, some missing. The repertoire holds approximately 87,000 clones, with about 76% as singletons. Sequences were obtained from PBMCs. The origin of the receptors is a woman in her 70s in good health and CMV-seropositive. The conserved cysteine and the conserved F or W are not part of the CDR3 here.

V gene	J gene	CDR3 length	CDR3 protein
TRBV4-3	TRBJ1-3	13	ASSHRDRVGNTIY
TRBV6-6	TRBJ1-6	13	ASSPPGQSNSPLH
TRBV30	TRBJ2-7	15	AWSLGLAEWVSYEQY
TRBV28	TRBJ2-2	12	ASSTGSLWGELF
TRBV5-8	TRBJ2-4	18	ASSLVLTSGNRVGKNIQY
TRBV9	TRBJ2-1	13	ASSVRDRDHNEQF
TRBV28	TRBJ2-6	14	ASAGAGETGANVLT
TRBV28	TRBJ2-3	15	ASGGSTRGSYVNTQY
TRBV11-1	TRBJ2-7	15	ASSLVRASGSSYEQY
TRBV29-1	TRBJ2-3	13	SAQGLAGLTDTQY
TRBV19	TRBJ1-4	13	ASQKSGTGPEKLF
TRBV11-2	TRBJ2-3	16	ASSLWWDRGRNTDTQY
TRBV30	TRBJ2-1	16	AWSVVDWWAGRSNEQF
TRBV30	TRBJ2-2	14	ASPLARTANTGELF
TRBV5-1	TRBJ2-2	13	ASSPAGFGTGELF
TRBV5-4	TRBJ1-2	14	ASSLDLRGSNYGYT
TRBV6-5	TRBJ2-7	10	ASISPGNEQY
TRBV2	TRBJ1-1	10	ASRGGGSEAF
TRBV7-6	TRBJ2-2	11	ASSLGRDGELF
TRBV6-5	TRBJ1-6	9	ASTNGVTLH
TRBV4-1	TRBJ1-2	12	ASSQVLRSRGDT
TRBV30	TRBJ2-3	12	ACRQGADTDTQY
TRBV9	TRBJ2-1	16	ASSVGPDRAYSYNEQF
TRBV4-2	TRBJ2-7	13	ASSPSESGPYEQY
TRBV7-9	TRBJ2-6	13	ASSLAGSGANVLT
TRBV6-6	TRBJ2-1	14	ASSYGNRGRFNEQF
TRBV7-3	TRBJ1-1	13	ASSEQQGLNTEAF
TRBV9	TRBJ2-7	13	ASSVAGTGGYEQY
TRBV4-1	TRBJ2-7	14	ASSQSHTGAGYEQY
TRBV7-9	TRBJ2-7	12	ASSLATGSYEQY
TRBV5-1	TRBJ2-3	12	ASSRVGGTDTQY
TRBV7-9	TRBJ2-5	15	ASSQTPGLAGVETQY
TRBV19	TRBJ1-2	14	ATKLKEGAPSYGYT
TRBV18	TRBJ1-1	11	ASSPHWNTEAF
TRBV10-1	TRBJ1-1	14	ASSGSQGQGGTEAF
TRBV5-6	.	14	ASSAGLAGVIYEQY
TRBV21-1	TRBJ2-7	14	ASSRGASGRDYEQY
TRBV9	TRBJ2-5	12	ASSERTAQETQY
TRBV7-2	.	11	ASNRAGAYEQY
TRBV6-4	TRBJ2-3	16	ASSEEVAGGPGTDTQY
TRBV27	TRBJ2-7	12	ASKQPGLAGVEY
TRBV29-1	TRBJ1-5	12	SVSDTNSNQPQH
TRBV28	.	12	ASSLPRTPYEQY
TRBV7-3	TRBJ2-5	11	ASSRQGGETQY
TRBV5-5	TRBJ2-7	13	ASSLESLPQVEQY
TRBV5-4	TRBJ2-3	12	ASSGGRSTDTQY
TRBV19	TRBJ1-2	12	ASTTIQGRDGYT
TRBV7-3	TRBJ2-4	14	ASSLMGRTGKNIQY
TRBV9	TRBJ2-3	12	ASSRDTYTDTQY
TRBV4-2	TRBJ1-1	14	ASSLGGPGENTEAF
TRBV5-8	TRBJ1-2	12	ASSYTGVTYGYT
TRBV21-1	TRBJ2-5	13	ASSPVNTYQETQY